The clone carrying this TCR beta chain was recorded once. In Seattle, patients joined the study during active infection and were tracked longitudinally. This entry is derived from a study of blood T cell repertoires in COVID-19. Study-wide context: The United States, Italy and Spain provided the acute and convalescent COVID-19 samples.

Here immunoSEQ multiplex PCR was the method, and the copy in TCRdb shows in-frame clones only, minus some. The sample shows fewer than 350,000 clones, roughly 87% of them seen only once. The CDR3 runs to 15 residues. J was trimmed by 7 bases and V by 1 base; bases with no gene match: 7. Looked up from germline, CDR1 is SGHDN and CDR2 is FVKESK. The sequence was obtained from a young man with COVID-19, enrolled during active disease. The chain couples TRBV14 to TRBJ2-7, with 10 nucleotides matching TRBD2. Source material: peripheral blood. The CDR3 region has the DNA TGTGCCAGCAGCCAAGTAACTAGCGGGGCGGGGGAGCAGTACTTC. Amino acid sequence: CASSQVTSGAGEQYF.